This is a list of T cell receptor beta chains from one sample in a study of T cells in Graves' hyperthyroidism and ophthalmopathy. MiXCR, applied by TCRdb to the multiplex PCR reads, yields one record per CDR3 protein. The table records approximately 600,000 distinct CDR3 sequences, less than 25% of them present only once. Specimen: blood. The receptors were sampled from a man aged 30 to 45 with Graves' ophthalmopathy. Both conserved end residues are part of each CDR3. Fields, in order: clone size, J gene, V gene, D gene, CDR3 protein, CDR3 DNA. The D gene is left open where the match is weak. The size entry is marked missing in some rows and otherwise reads once, few, many or a size class.

few,TRBJ2-1,TRBV6-2/TRBV6-3,TRBD2,CASTPAIAGGPQQFF,TGTGCCAGCACCCCGGCAATCGCGGGAGGCCCTCAGCAGTTCTTC
few,TRBJ2-5,TRBV7-9,-,CASSLRLVSHRFEETQYF,TGTGCCAGCAGCTTACGTCTAGTAAGTCACCGGTTTGAAGAGACCCAGTACTTC
many,TRBJ1-1,TRBV28,TRBD1,CASRPNRGYLNTEAFF,TGTGCCAGCAGGCCAAACAGGGGGTACTTGAACACTGAAGCTTTCTTT
-,TRBJ2-7,TRBV6-1,-,CASRWDSTYEQYF,TGTGCCAGCAGATGGGACTCCACCTACGAGCAGTACTTC
few,TRBJ2-7,TRBV20-1,TRBD2,CSARPGTSGKAYEQYF,TGCAGTGCTAGGCCCGGGACTAGCGGGAAAGCCTACGAGCAGTACTTC
many,TRBJ2-4,TRBV18,-,CASSPEQNIQYF,TGTGCCAGCTCACCGGAGCAAAACATTCAGTACTTC
few,TRBJ2-3,TRBV3-1,TRBD2,CASSPHGTSGRPDTQYF,TGTGCCAGCAGCCCCCACGGGACTAGCGGGAGGCCAGATACGCAGTATTTT
-,TRBJ2-7,TRBV6-5,-,CASSYAGQSNEQYF,TGTGCCAGCAGTTACGCTGGGCAAAGCAACGAGCAGTACTTC
-,TRBJ2-7,TRBV7-9,-,CASSLGWEEGPFIYEQYF,TGTGCCAGCAGCTTAGGATGGGAAGAGGGGCCGTTTATCTACGAGCAGTACTTC
-,TRBJ2-7,TRBV6-5,-,CASSYGLTEITYEQYF,TGTGCCAGCAGTTACGGGTTGACAGAGATTACCTACGAGCAGTACTTC
few,TRBJ1-1,TRBV7-2,-,CASSLAVGPNTEAFF,TGTGCCAGCAGCTTAGCGGTGGGTCCGAACACTGAAGCTTTCTTT
-,TRBJ2-1,TRBV6-2/TRBV6-3,TRBD1,CASGRDRNYNEQFF,TGTGCCAGCGGCCGGGACAGGAATTACAATGAGCAGTTCTTC
-,TRBJ2-4,TRBV27,-,CASSFRGTAGRVQYF,TGTGCCAGCAGTTTTAGGGGGACCGCGGGACGGGTTCAGTACTTC
-,TRBJ2-7,TRBV2,-,CASQWDVAYEQYF,TGTGCCAGCCAGTGGGACGTAGCCTACGAGCAGTACTTC
many,TRBJ1-1,TRBV28,-,CASSRQGYGPNTEAFF,TGTGCCAGCAGCAGACAAGGGTATGGTCCGAACACTGAAGCTTTCTTT
few,TRBJ2-7,TRBV28,TRBD2,CASSFVMGGSSYEQYF,TGTGCCAGCAGTTTTGTGATGGGCGGGAGCTCCTACGAGCAGTACTTC
few,TRBJ2-1,TRBV19,-,CASRGRGGERGYNEQFF,TGTGCCAGTAGAGGAAGGGGGGGGGAGAGGGGCTACAATGAGCAGTTCTTC
few,TRBJ1-2,TRBV19,-,CATLDNYGYTF,TGTGCCACCCTAGACAACTATGGCTACACCTTC
-,TRBJ2-7,TRBV28,-,CASSIRTATYEQYF,TGTGCCAGCAGCATAAGGACAGCCACCTACGAGCAGTACTTC
once,TRBJ2-2,TRBV29-1,-,CSVEDPTDGGGELFF,TGCAGCGTTGAAGACCCGACGGACGGGGGCGGGGAGCTGTTTTTT
-,TRBJ2-7,TRBV5-6,TRBD1,CASSFSPGTVLYEQYF,TGTGCCAGCAGCTTTTCCCCCGGGACAGTTCTCTACGAGCAGTACTTC
-,TRBJ2-7,TRBV5-1,TRBD1,CASSLPRDSTIYEQYF,TGCGCCAGCAGCCTTCCCCGGGACAGCACCATTTACGAGCAGTACTTC
many,TRBJ2-1,TRBV11-2,-,CASSSFKGGPYNEQFF,TGTGCCAGCAGCTCGTTTAAAGGAGGGCCATACAATGAGCAGTTCTTC
many,TRBJ2-2,TRBV2,TRBD1,CASSPRTGTNTGELFF,TGTGCCAGCAGTCCCCGGACAGGAACGAACACCGGGGAGCTGTTTTTT
-,TRBJ1-2,TRBV12-3/TRBV12-4,TRBD1,CASSFAGGLYGYTF,TGTGCCAGCAGTTTCGCAGGGGGACTGTATGGCTACACCTTC
-,TRBJ2-1,TRBV5-1,TRBD2,CASSRAGLASGYNEQFF,TGCGCCAGCAGCCGAGCGGGACTAGCCTCTGGTTACAATGAGCAGTTCTTC
few,TRBJ2-1,TRBV19,-,CASSIRGPSYNEQFF,TGTGCCAGTAGTATCAGGGGCCCCTCCTACAATGAGCAGTTCTTC
many,TRBJ2-7,TRBV11-3,-,CASSLDSDRSEQYF,TGTGCCAGCAGCTTAGACTCGGACAGAAGCGAGCAGTACTTC
-,TRBJ1-5,TRBV28,-,CATSDQLGPNQPQHF,TGTGCCACCTCAGACCAGCTCGGGCCCAATCAGCCCCAGCATTTT
few,TRBJ2-6,TRBV10-3,-,CAISDSPGHSSGANVLTF,TGTGCCATCAGTGACTCCCCGGGACACAGCTCTGGGGCCAACGTCCTGACTTTC
-,TRBJ2-7,TRBV6-2/TRBV6-3,-,CASSFRLKGSYEQYF,TGTGCCAGCAGCTTCCGACTAAAGGGCTCCTACGAGCAGTACTTC
-,TRBJ2-7,TRBV4-1,TRBD2,CASSQDSLSGGYEQYF,TGCGCCAGCAGCCAAGATTCTCTTAGCGGGGGGTACGAGCAGTACTTC
many,TRBJ1-2,TRBV30,-,CAWSVINGGYGYTF,TGTGCCTGGAGTGTTATTAATGGGGGCTATGGCTACACCTTC
-,TRBJ2-7,TRBV29-1,-,CSVEDRGAGLYEQYF,TGCAGCGTTGAAGATAGGGGGGCTGGTCTCTACGAGCAGTACTTC
-,TRBJ2-3,TRBV5-4,-,CAQGGQDTQYF,TGTGCCCAGGGGGGCCAAGATACGCAGTATTTT
-,TRBJ2-2,TRBV11-2,-,CASRAGRELFF,TGTGCCAGCAGGGCAGGGAGGGAGCTGTTTTTT
few,TRBJ2-1,TRBV24-1,-,CATSRTINEQFF,TGTGCCACCAGTCGGACTATCAATGAGCAGTTCTTC
-,TRBJ1-2,TRBV6-2/TRBV6-3,TRBD1,CASSYPGQGDGYTF,TGTGCCAGCAGTTACCCCGGACAGGGGGATGGCTACACCTTC
many,TRBJ2-1,TRBV12-3/TRBV12-4,TRBD2,CASSLVLAGAYNEQFF,TGTGCCAGCAGTTTAGTACTAGCGGGAGCGTACAATGAGCAGTTCTTC
-,TRBJ2-7,TRBV2,TRBD1,CASSLPDRNYEQYF,TGTGCCAGCAGTCTCCCGGACAGGAACTACGAGCAGTACTTC
few,TRBJ2-7,TRBV20-1,-,CSARDVAYEQYF,TGCAGTGCTAGGGACGTGGCCTACGAGCAGTACTTC
-,TRBJ2-3,TRBV6-2/TRBV6-3,-,CATFPKASGVRNTQYF,TGTGCCACCTTCCCCAAGGCCTCCGGGGTCCGAAATACGCAGTATTTT
-,TRBJ2-4,TRBV3-1,-,CASSQLYRGGGNIQYF,TGTGCCAGCAGCCAACTTTACAGGGGCGGGGGAAACATTCAGTACTTC
many,TRBJ1-2,TRBV29-1,-,CSVEDNDYGYTF,TGCAGCGTTGAAGATAATGACTATGGCTACACCTTC
-,TRBJ2-2,TRBV4-3,TRBD1,CASSQAGTGRRELFF,TGCGCCAGCAGCCAGGCCGGGACAGGGCGGCGGGAGCTGTTTTTT
many,TRBJ1-5,TRBV2,-,CASRRTGNNQPQHF,TGTGCCAGCAGACGAACAGGGAATAATCAGCCCCAGCATTTT
many,TRBJ1-5,TRBV12-3/TRBV12-4,-,CASSLTGVQPQHF,TGTGCCAGCAGCCTGACAGGCGTCCAGCCCCAGCATTTT
many,TRBJ1-3,TRBV6-1,-,CASSDSPFSGNTIYF,TGTGCCAGCAGTGATTCACCGTTCTCTGGAAACACCATATATTTT
few,TRBJ2-2,TRBV6-1,TRBD1,CASTSFQGAFTGELFF,TGTGCCAGCACCTCTTTCCAGGGGGCCTTCACCGGGGAGCTGTTTTTT
many,TRBJ1-5,TRBV6-1,-,CASSADGSGNQPQHF,TGTGCCAGCAGTGCGGACGGGAGCGGCAATCAGCCCCAGCATTTT